This TCR beta chain was obtained from a study of T cell responses to AZD1222 COVID-19 vaccine. Whole-study results and caveats: Breadth and depth of Spike-specific TCRs rose after two AZD1222 doses.

In regard to this clone: The antigen remains unidentified.

Trimming took off 2 bases at V and 1 base at J, with 12 bases between the two ends. The CDR3 length is 15 residues. Per germline, CDR1 SGHRS and CDR2 YFSETQ. Profiled with immunoSEQ multiplex PCR; TCRdb holds only in-frame clones, not every one. The table has 75,000 to 95,000 clones, about nine tenths seen once. This TCR derives from an adult in good health. V gene TRBV5-1 combines with J gene TRBJ1-1; D call uncertain. The specimen was peripheral blood, collected on day 0 of AZD1222 vaccination. The CDR3 DNA reads as TGCGCCAGCAGCTTTACTCCTTCTGGGAACACTGAAGCTTTCTTT. Residues: CASSFTPSGNTEAFF. Full variable domain (rest looked up from reference TRBV5-1 and TRBJ1-1): KAGVTQTPRYLIKTRGQQVTLSCSPISGHRSVSWYQQTPGQGLQFLFEYFSETQRNKGNFPGRFSGRQFSNSRSEMNVSTLELGDSALYLCASSFTPSGNTEAFFGQGTRLTVV.